This TCR beta chain originates from a study of blood T cell repertoires in COVID-19. Method: immunoSEQ multiplex PCR; TCRdb's copy keeps in-frame clones and lacks some. The sample has 85,000 to 100,000 clones; about 90% are singletons. Germline lookup yields CDR1 LNHNV and CDR2 YYDKDF (reference sequence). The ends were cut back, 4 bases at V and 1 base at J, with 13 bases in the middle. The CDR3 loop spans 15 amino acids. The specimen sequenced was peripheral blood. This clonotype was sampled from a man in his fifties or sixties with COVID-19, enrolled during active disease. The chain is built from TRBV15 and TRBJ1-2; D is perhaps TRBD1 (6 bases). CDR3 loop: CATSTSRTVNYGYTF. CDR3 coding DNA: TGTGCCACCAGCACCTCACGGACAGTTAACTATGGCTACACCTTC.